The 25 T cell receptor beta chains reported below all come from one sample, sequenced in a study of T cells after yellow fever vaccination. TCRdb independently ran MiXCR on the 5' RACE reads; one entry per CDR3 protein. This table holds some 290,000 distinct CDR3 sequences, 9.5% to 12% found once. The sequenced sample was CD4+ T cells sorted from PBMCs, obtained 45 days after the yellow fever booster vaccination. The receptors come from a young man who received the YFV17D yellow fever vaccine.

This clonotype was observed a few times. V and J are TRBV20-1 and TRBJ2-5, with unresolved D. The CDR3 is 15 residues long. V was shortened by 0 bases and J by 3 bases, with 14 bases between the two germline ends. Germline CDR1 is DFQATT and CDR2 is SNEGSKA (reference sequence). Written as DNA, the CDR3 is TGCAGTGCTAGAGATCGGTGGGTAGGAAAAGAGACCCAGTACTTC. Residues: CSARDRWVGKETQYF.

This clonotype was picked up many times. Sequence at one end of the junction differs from germline and may be a read error. The chain uses TRBV7-9 and TRBJ1-5; a weak D match, TRBD1 (6 bases). CDR3 length: 12 amino acids. Germline V CDR1 and CDR2: SEHNR, FQNEAQ (reference sequence). CDR3 loop: CASSLGGQPQHF. Here the CDR3 DNA reads TGTGCCAGCAGTTTAGGGGGTCAGCCCCAGCATTTT. Together with reference TRBV7-9 and TRBJ1-5, the CDR3 gives the full variable domain: DTGVSQNPRHKITKRGQNVTFRCDPISEHNRLYWYRQTLGQGPEFLTYFQNEAQLEKSRLLSDRFSAERPKGSFSTLEIQRTEQGDSAMYLCASSLGGQPQHFGDGTRLSIL.

This rearrangement joins TRBV7-3 to TRBJ2-7; TRBD1 might be the D (7 bases). There are 15 residues in the CDR3. The germline CDR1 and CDR2 sequences are SGHTA and FQGTGA. V dropped 5 bases and J dropped 2 bases, with 16 bases sitting between them. The CDR3 protein is CASSPQGGQPYEQYF. CDR3 DNA: TGTGCCAGCAGCCCCCAGGGGGGACAACCCTACGAGCAGTACTTC. The variable domain in full, completed from reference TRBV7-3 and TRBJ2-7, reads GAGVSQTPSNKVTEKGKYVELRCDPISGHTALYWYRQSLGQGPEFLIYFQGTGAADDSGLPNDRFFAVRPEGSVSTLKIQRTERGDSAVYLCASSPQGGQPYEQYFGPGTRLTVT.

This chain connects TRBV14 to TRBJ2-7; D perhaps matches TRBD1 (5 bases). The germline V gene has CDR1 SGHDN and CDR2 FVKESK. CDR3 size: 14 residues. V gave up 1 base and J gave up 6 bases, with 13 bases separating them. The CDR3 DNA follows: TGTGCCAGCAGCCAAGCCCAAGGGGTGCGCGAGCAGTACTTC. Translating it yields CASSQAQGVREQYF.

The chain uses TRBV5-1 and TRBJ1-1; D is uncertain. V was shortened by 0 bases and J by 6 bases, with 15 bases between the two germline ends. Germline CDR1 SGHRS, CDR2 YFSETQ. The CDR3 sequence is 15 residues long. The CDR3 here is CASSLDGRIGSEAFF. In DNA form, the CDR3 reads TGCGCCAGCAGCTTGGATGGTCGGATCGGATCTGAAGCTTTCTTT.

This clonotype was counted a few times. V gene TRBV4-3 combines with J gene TRBJ2-1; no clear D. The CDR3 is 13 residues long. Per the germline V gene, CDR1 is LGHNA and CDR2 is YSLEER. The germline V and J ends were trimmed by 5 bases and 10 bases, with 15 bases remaining between them. DNA for the CDR3: TGCGCCAGCAGCTATGGGGATTTAGGGGAGCAGTTCTTC. It encodes CASSYGDLGEQFF.

In its sample, this clonotype was seen a few times. The chain uses TRBV2 and TRBJ1-5; possible D gene TRBD1, 6 bases. This CDR3 has 15 amino acids. The germline V gene encodes CDR1 SNHLY and CDR2 FYNNEI. Trimming took off 5 bases at V and 5 bases at J, with 16 bases between the two ends. The CDR3 reads CASSLMIGGDQPQHF. Written as DNA, the CDR3 is TGTGCCAGCAGTCTTATGATCGGGGGCGATCAGCCCCAGCATTTT.

In DNA form, the CDR3 reads TGTGCCAGCCGGGGGGGAAACACCGGGGAGCTGTTTTTT. Residues: CASRGGNTGELFF. The V and J genes are TRBV6-5 and TRBJ2-2; 8 bases line up with TRBD2. From germline, CDR1 is MNHEY and CDR2 SVGAGI. J was trimmed by 2 bases and V by 8 bases; bases with no gene match: 1. CDR3 size: 13 residues.

This clonotype has only a few counts. V and J are TRBV19 and TRBJ2-7; maybe TRBD1 (6 bases). Trimming pared 5 bases from V and 12 bases from J, leaving 14 bases between. This CDR3 has 11 residues. CDR1 and CDR2 (germline): LNHDA, SQIVND (reference sequence). This CDR3 reads CASSARGFLYF. CDR3 coding DNA: TGTGCCAGTAGTGCCAGGGGTTTTTTGTACTTC.

This sequence joins TRBV29-1 and TRBJ2-2, with D perhaps TRBD1 (5 bases). V dropped 2 bases and J dropped 4 bases, with 11 bases sitting between them. Germline V gene lookup returns CDR1 SQVTM and CDR2 ANQGSEA. This CDR3 comprises 14 residues. CDR3 DNA sequence: TGCAGCGTTGAATTGGGGCACCTCACCGGGGAGCTGTTTTTT. Amino acid sequence: CSVELGHLTGELFF.

V gene TRBV20-1 combines with J gene TRBJ2-5, with 10 bases lining up with TRBD2. Per germline, CDR1 DFQATT and CDR2 SNEGSKA (reference sequence). J gave up 5 bases and V 5 bases, and 11 bases lay outside the gene matches. CDR3 length: 15 residues. CDR3 sequence reads: CSAGVAGGGGETQYF. The CDR3 nucleotides are TGCAGTGCTGGCGTAGCGGGGGGCGGCGGGGAGACCCAGTACTTC.

This clonotype was seen a handful of times. The gene calls are TRBV6-6 and TRBJ2-1; perhaps TRBD2 as D (6 bases). Germline-derived CDR1 and CDR2 are MNHNY and SVGAGI (reference sequence). The length of the CDR3 is 15 residues. Trimming removed 6 bases from V and 0 bases from J, with 12 bases in between. The CDR3: CASRPSASSYNEQFF. CDR3 sequence (DNA): TGTGCCAGCAGACCTAGCGCGAGCTCCTACAATGAGCAGTTCTTC.

The rearrangement joins TRBV6-6 to TRBJ2-3; TRBD1 matches at 7 bases. The J segment lost 3 bases and the V segment lost 7 bases, leaving 13 bases of the junction unmatched. The CDR3 has 16 residues. Germline V gene lookup returns CDR1 MNHNY and CDR2 SVGAGI (reference sequence). CDR3 amino acids: CASKRGPGGATDTQYF. The CDR3 bases are TGTGCCAGCAAGAGGGGGCCAGGCGGCGCGACAGATACGCAGTATTTT.

The chain has TRBV19 and TRBJ1-2; 11 bases agree with TRBD1. This CDR3 is built from 15 residues. From germline, CDR1 is LNHDA and CDR2 SQIVND (reference sequence). After removal of 8 bases from V and 8 bases from J, the junction contained 13 bases not matched to a gene. CDR3 sequence: CASYRDRGYSRGYTF. The CDR3, as DNA: TGTGCCAGTTACCGGGACAGGGGGTACTCCCGCGGCTACACCTTC.

This chain connects TRBV4-1 to TRBJ2-3; D remains unclear. Germline-derived CDR1 and CDR2 are MGHRA and YSYEKL. The CDR3 is 13 residues long. Trimming stripped 0 bases from V and 4 bases from J, with 5 bases between. The chain's CDR3 is CASSQDAPDTQYF. The DNA of the CDR3 is TGCGCCAGCAGCCAAGATGCCCCAGATACGCAGTATTTT.

The chain carries TRBV6-6 and TRBJ2-3; 8 nucleotides line up with TRBD2. Germline V gene lookup returns CDR1 MNHNY and CDR2 SVGAGI (reference sequence). Trimming cost V 6 bases and J 0 bases; bases outside gene matches: 5. The CDR3 is 15 amino acids. The DNA of the CDR3 is TGTGCCAGCAGACGACCTAGCGGGAGCACAGATACGCAGTATTTT. It is translated as CASRRPSGSTDTQYF.

This clonotype was seen a few times. The chain links TRBV7-2 to TRBJ2-7, with no clear D. The germline V and J ends were trimmed by 3 bases and 6 bases, with 9 bases remaining between them. CDR3 length: 12 amino acids. Germline CDR1 is SGHTA and CDR2 is FQGNSA. The CDR3 DNA sequence: TGTGCCAGCAGCTTCTCTTGGTCCGAGCAGTACTTC. It is translated as CASSFSWSEQYF.

This clonotype was observed a handful of times. The chain carries TRBV10-3 and TRBJ2-3, with 8 nucleotides matching TRBD1. V dropped 8 bases and J dropped 4; count of bases not matched to a gene: 8. CDR3 length: 14 residues. Germline CDR1 is ENHRY and CDR2 is SYGVKD. As DNA, the CDR3 is TGTGCCATCGTTAAGGACAGGGATTCAGATACGCAGTATTTT. It is translated as CAIVKDRDSDTQYF.

V usage is TRBV5-1 and J usage is TRBJ2-1; TRBD2 might be the D (5 bases). This CDR3 has 14 amino acids. Trimming cost V 4 bases and J 4 bases, with 12 bases left between them. Per the germline V gene, CDR1 is SGHRS and CDR2 is YFSETQ. The CDR3 DNA reads as TGCGCCAGCAGCCCGCCCATAGCGTACAATGAGCAGTTCTTC. It specifies CASSPPIAYNEQFF.

There are many counts of this clonotype. This chain uses TRBV12-3 or TRBV12-4 with TRBJ2-4; the D gene is possibly TRBD1 (5 bases). V lost 7 bases, J lost 0 bases, and 10 bases lay in between. The CDR3 is made up of 14 amino acids. CDR3: CASTQGLAKNIQYF. The CDR3 DNA follows: TGTGCCAGCACCCAGGGCCTAGCCAAAAACATTCAGTACTTC.

The chain employs TRBV6-5 and TRBJ1-1; 7 nucleotides agree with TRBD1. The CDR3 spans 12 residues. Germline-derived CDR1 and CDR2 are MNHEY and SVGAGI. The V segment lost 7 bases and the J segment 8 bases; nucleotides outside the gene matches: 7. CDR3 loop: CASTQTGREAFF. CDR3 DNA sequence: TGTGCCAGCACCCAGACAGGGAGAGAAGCTTTCTTT.

This clonotype was detected only a few times. The rearrangement links TRBV5-5 to TRBJ1-1, with 10 bases matching TRBD1. CDR3 size: 15 residues. Trimming at V came to 9 bases and at J to 5 bases, leaving 13 bases not matched to a gene. Per germline, CDR1 SGHKS and CDR2 YYEKEE (reference sequence). The CDR3 nucleotides are TGTGCCACCCGGACAGGGGGTATTCTCGGAACTGAAGCTTTCTTT. As protein: CATRTGGILGTEAFF.

In this sample, this clonotype turned up a few times. The V gene is TRBV28, the J gene TRBJ1-5; 9 bases map to TRBD1. V shed 5 bases and J 6 bases; nucleotides not matched to a gene: 5. The CDR3 covers 14 residues. Looked up from germline, CDR1 is MDHEN and CDR2 is SYDVKM. In DNA form, the CDR3 reads TGTGCCAGCAGTAGACAGACAGGGGGTCAGCCCCAGCATTTT. Translated, it gives CASSRQTGGQPQHF.

The chain employs TRBV4-2 and TRBJ2-3, with 8 bases that match TRBD2. Unmatched junction bases numbered 9, after V lost 0 bases and J lost 1 base. CDR1 and CDR2 from the germline V gene are LGHNA and YNFKEQ. The CDR3 runs 18 residues. The CDR3 region is CASSQELGSAGGTDTQYF. The CDR3 DNA is TGTGCCAGCAGCCAAGAACTTGGCTCAGCGGGGGGCACAGATACGCAGTATTTT.

The J gene is TRBJ1-1, the V gene TRBV7-9; D gene ambiguous. CDR1 and CDR2 from the germline V gene are SEHNR and FQNEAQ (reference sequence). V shed 5 bases and J shed 9 bases, with 13 bases lying between them. The CDR3 has 12 residues. The chain's CDR3 is CASSGEGPKAFF. For the CDR3, the DNA is TGTGCCAGCAGCGGGGAAGGGCCCAAAGCTTTCTTT.